This TCR beta chain was sequenced for a study of graft-versus-host responses after intestinal transplantation. The method was immunoSEQ multiplex PCR; TCRdb's version includes in-frame clones alone and lacks a portion of them. The sample carries roughly 85,000 clones, around 93% recorded once. As concerns this clone: Its cognate antigen is unknown.

V was pared by 6 bases and J by 2 bases, with 18 bases of the junction left unmatched. The CDR3 length is 18 residues. CDR1 is SQVTM and CDR2 is ANQGSEA in the germline V gene. The sequenced sample was unstimulated CD8+ T cells sorted from spleen or lymph node cells, obtained before transplant. The origin of this receptor is a human donor who was the organ donor for an intestinal transplant. The J gene is TRBJ2-1, the V gene TRBV29-1; 8 bases map to TRBD2. The CDR3 DNA sequence: TGCAGCGTCGCTTGGACTAGCTCCCACTACCAAACCTACAATGAGCAGTTCTTC. Its translation is CSVAWTSSHYQTYNEQFF.